This T cell receptor beta chain was sequenced for a study of T cell responses to AZD1222 COVID-19 vaccine. This table comes from immunoSEQ multiplex PCR, and its TCRdb copy is limited to in-frame clones, with some not included. Of roughly 110,000 clones in the sample, 75% to 95% were seen once. Study results and limitations: Donors in the cohort were predominantly white British and more often female, and clonal diversity was possibly underestimated. Of spike-specific TCRs, nearly half reportedly target regions left unmutated in variants.

V shed 8 bases and J shed 5 bases, with 21 bases lying between them. Germline CDR1 is MDHEN and CDR2 is SYDVKM. This CDR3 has 15 residues. With respect to this clone: Its target is unknown.

The chain joins TRBV28 to TRBJ2-5; a weak D match, TRBD1 (8 bases). The TCR sequence derives from an adult who received the AZD1222 COVID-19 vaccine. Sample: peripheral blood, taken 28 days after the second AZD1222 dose. The CDR3 nucleotides read TGTGCCAGCGGGGCGGGGGCAGGGGGCGCGGAGACCCAGTACTTC. Translated: CASGAGAGGAETQYF.